A single sample is the source of the 27 T cell receptor beta chains below, sequenced in a study of cytomegalovirus exposure and HLA in healthy donors. Use of 60 Vbeta and 13 Jbeta primers characterized the PCR. Clones were read by immunoSEQ multiplex PCR, and TCRdb kept only the in-frame ones, dropping some. The data hold approximately 120,000 clones, with about 80% observed a single time. Sequencing used PBMCs. These receptors were taken from a woman aged 50 to 60 in good health and CMV-seropositive.

The rearrangement joins TRBV2 to TRBJ2-5; 8 bases map to TRBD1. Unmatched junction bases numbered 3, after V lost 5 bases and J lost 1 base. CDR1 SNHLY and CDR2 FYNNEI come from the germline V gene. The CDR3 length is 14 residues. CDR3 nucleotide sequence: TGTGCCAGCAGTACAGGGGGGCTCCAAGAGACCCAGTACTTC. Translation: CASSTGGLQETQYF. Filled out from reference TRBV2 and TRBJ2-5, the complete variable domain reads EPEVTQTPSHQVTQMGQEVILRCVPISNHLYFYWYRQILGQKVEFLVSFYNNEISEKSEIFDDQFSVERPDGSNFTLKIRSTKLEDSAMYFCASSTGGLQETQYFGPGTRLLVL.

The chain couples TRBV19 to TRBJ2-3; 11 nucleotides align to TRBD2. The CDR3 spans 17 residues. V lost 3 bases and J lost 6; bases outside the gene matches: 11. The germline V gene has CDR1 LNHDA and CDR2 SQIVND (reference sequence). The CDR3 loop is CASSMGLAGGYKDTQYF. CDR3 sequence (DNA): TGTGCCAGTAGTATGGGTCTAGCGGGGGGCTATAAGGATACGCAGTATTTT.

This clone was found once. The chain is built from TRBV9 and TRBJ2-1, with D possibly being TRBD2 (5 bases). Germline CDR1 reads SGDLS; CDR2 reads YYNGEE. The CDR3 length is 15 residues. Trimming removed 2 bases from V and 4 bases from J, with 13 bases in between. CDR3 region: CASSVDSTKYNEQFF. The DNA for the CDR3 is TGTGCCAGCAGCGTGGACTCCACCAAATACAATGAGCAGTTCTTC.

The chain couples TRBV15 to TRBJ1-4; D call uncertain. In germline, CDR1 is LNHNV, CDR2 YYDKDF (reference sequence). The V gene lost 0 bases and the J gene lost 6 bases, with 11 bases spanning the gap. This CDR3 spans 15 amino acids. As DNA, the CDR3 is TGTGCCACCAGCAGAGAGAGAATGGGCCATGAAAAACTGTTTTTT. As protein: CATSRERMGHEKLFF.

The chain combines TRBV10-1 with TRBJ1-5; the D is unclear. V shed 5 bases and J shed 0 bases, with 11 bases lying between them. CDR1 and CDR2 from the germline V gene are WNHNN and SYGVQD (reference sequence). The CDR3 sequence is 15 residues long. The CDR3 here is CASSPKSDSNQPQHF. The CDR3 DNA reads as TGCGCCAGCAGTCCTAAGAGCGATAGCAATCAGCCCCAGCATTTT.

The chain is built from TRBV7-2 and TRBJ2-7; 10 positions match TRBD1. Trimming at V came to 1 base and at J to 2 bases, leaving 2 bases not matched to a gene. Germline values: CDR1 SGHTA, CDR2 FQGNSA. There are 15 residues in the CDR3. Here the CDR3 reads CASSLVGQGTYEQYF. The CDR3 DNA is TGTGCCAGCAGCTTAGTGGGACAGGGGACCTACGAGCAGTACTTC.

As for this clone: Distinct nucleotide sequences in the sample also encode this CDR3. This chain joins TRBV6-5 and TRBJ2-5, with D possibly matching TRBD2 (5 bases). In germline, CDR1 is MNHEY, CDR2 SVGAGI. This CDR3 is built from 13 residues. V shed 2 bases and J shed 5 bases, with 9 bases lying between them. CDR3 coding DNA: TGTGCCAGCAGTTACGAGGGAGCCGAGACCCAGTACTTC. Its protein is CASSYEGAETQYF.

This clone appeared a few times. The J gene is TRBJ1-5, the V gene TRBV7-2; D not resolved. The germline V and J ends were trimmed by 2 bases and 5 bases, with 7 bases remaining between them. The V gene's germline CDR1 is SGHTA and CDR2 FQGNSA. The CDR3 has 13 residues. CDR3 protein: CASSLQAYQPQHF. The CDR3, as DNA: TGTGCCAGCAGCTTACAGGCCTATCAGCCCCAGCATTTT.

The V and J genes are TRBV2 and TRBJ1-2, with 8 bases aligning to TRBD1. This CDR3 is built from 13 residues. Germline CDR1 SNHLY, CDR2 FYNNEI. The V and J ends lost 5 bases and 3 bases, in that order; junction bases with no gene match: 2. The CDR3 loop reads CASSPTGDYGYTF. The DNA for the CDR3 is TGTGCCAGCAGTCCGACAGGGGACTATGGCTACACCTTC.

The J gene is TRBJ2-1, the V gene TRBV11-2; a possible D gene is TRBD2 (5 bases). CDR3 length: 12 residues. The germline V and J ends were trimmed by 3 bases and 7 bases, with 7 bases remaining between them. The germline CDR1 and CDR2 sequences are SGHAT and FQNNGV. The CDR3 DNA reads TGTGCCAGCAGCTTCACGGGGAATGAGCAGTTCTTC. It yields the protein CASSFTGNEQFF.

Only a few counts were recorded for this clone. V is TRBV5-4 and J is TRBJ2-7; 9 nucleotides align to TRBD1. This CDR3 is built from 15 residues. Germline V gene sequence: CDR1 SGHNT, CDR2 YYREEE (reference sequence). Unmatched junction bases numbered 6, after V lost 4 bases and J lost 1 base. CDR3 in amino acids: CASSPTGGASYEQYF. The CDR3 nucleotides read TGTGCCAGCAGCCCAACAGGGGGCGCTTCCTACGAGCAGTACTTC.

The rearrangement uses TRBV29-1 and TRBJ2-7; maybe TRBD1 (5 bases). The CDR3 has 12 residues. Germline V gene sequence: CDR1 SQVTM, CDR2 ANQGSEA. Trimming left V 4 bases short and J 3 bases short, with 10 bases between. CDR3 in amino acids: CSVARDDYEQYF. The CDR3 bases are TGCAGCGTTGCCAGGGATGACTACGAGCAGTACTTC.

This chain uses TRBV6-6 with TRBJ1-1; D is unclear. CDR1 and CDR2 (germline): MNHNY, SVGAGI (reference sequence). Trimming removed 6 bases from V and 0 bases from J, with 5 bases in between. The CDR3 is made up of 12 amino acids. The CDR3 spells CASRLLNTEAFF. The DNA of the CDR3 is TGTGCCAGCAGACTGTTGAACACTGAAGCTTTCTTT.

This clone was counted between two and nine times. This rearrangement joins TRBV19 to TRBJ2-2; the D is unclear. The CDR3 extends over 16 amino acids. V lost 4 bases and J 1 base, leaving 13 bases between the germline ends. Germline V gives CDR1 LNHDA, CDR2 SQIVND (reference sequence). As DNA, the CDR3 is TGTGCCAGTAGTAGGCAGGCTACCTTGAACACCGGGGAGCTGTTTTTT. Protein: CASSRQATLNTGELFF.

The rearrangement links TRBV7-8 to TRBJ2-5; D gene unclear. Trimming took 5 bases from V and 8 from J, leaving 9 bases between them. The CDR3 runs to 11 residues. The germline CDR1 and CDR2 sequences are SGHVS and FQNEAQ. CDR3 sequence: CASSEQYTQYF. CDR3 sequence (DNA): TGTGCCAGCAGCGAACAGTATACCCAGTACTTC. Drawing the rest from reference TRBV7-8 and TRBJ2-5, the complete variable domain is GAGVSQSPRYKVAKRGQDVALRCDPISGHVSLFWYQQALGQGPEFLTYFQNEAQLDKSGLPSDRFFAERPEGSVSTLKIQRTQQEDSAVYLCASSEQYTQYFGPGTRLLVL.

The chain has TRBV11-2 and TRBJ2-7, with 7 bases matching TRBD1. CDR1 and CDR2 from the germline V gene are SGHAT and FQNNGV. The junction had 3 bases not matched to a gene; V was cut back by 5 bases and J by 5 bases. CDR3 length: 12 amino acids. CDR3 region: CASSLTGDEQYF. The CDR3 nucleotides read TGTGCCAGCAGCCTTACAGGGGACGAGCAGTACTTC.

The rearrangement uses TRBV11-2 and TRBJ1-1, with D unclear. The germline gives CDR1 SGHAT, CDR2 FQNNGV. V was cut by 0 bases and J by 4 bases, with 6 bases left in between. The CDR3 length is 13 residues. The CDR3 DNA sequence: TGTGCCAGCAGCTTAGAGAGGGCCACTGAAGCTTTCTTT. Protein product: CASSLERATEAFF.

The chain combines TRBV6-5 with TRBJ2-5; 8 nucleotides agree with TRBD1. The CDR3 has 15 residues. The trim removed 0 bases at V and 4 bases at J, leaving 4 bases unmatched. CDR1 MNHEY and CDR2 SVGAGI come from the germline V gene. The CDR3 sequence is CASSYSGQAGETQYF. The CDR3 DNA is TGTGCCAGCAGTTACTCGGGACAGGCAGGAGAGACCCAGTACTTC.

The V call is TRBV6-1, the J call TRBJ2-1; 8 bases match TRBD2. The germline CDR1 and CDR2 sequences are MNHNS and SASEGT. Trimming removed 6 bases from V and 7 bases from J; junction bases left unmatched: 8. The CDR3 is 14 residues long. The CDR3 reads CASRTGGPGNEQFF. As DNA, the CDR3 is TGTGCCAGCAGGACGGGAGGGCCGGGGAATGAGCAGTTCTTC.

V is TRBV7-6 and J is TRBJ2-7; TRBD1 matches at 9 bases. V lost 5 bases and J lost 3; bases outside the gene matches: 5. The CDR3 spans 14 residues. CDR1 is SGHVS and CDR2 is FNYEAQ in the germline V gene. CDR3 sequence: CASSLRQGVYEQYF. In nucleotides, the CDR3 is TGTGCCAGCAGCCTTCGACAGGGGGTCTACGAGCAGTACTTC.

This chain joins TRBV18 and TRBJ2-1; 7 nucleotides line up with TRBD2. Germline values: CDR1 KGHSH, CDR2 LQKENI. The V segment lost 2 bases and the J segment 3 bases; nucleotides outside the gene matches: 4. The length of the CDR3 is 15 residues. Here the CDR3 reads CASSPLGGGYNEQFF. The DNA for the CDR3 is TGTGCCAGCTCACCATTGGGGGGGGGCTACAATGAGCAGTTCTTC.

In the case of this clone: Distinct nucleotide sequences in the sample also encode this CDR3. J is TRBJ2-3 and V is TRBV9; 8 nucleotides match TRBD2. Germline V gene data show CDR1 as SGDLS and CDR2 as YYNGEE. The J segment lost 3 bases and the V segment lost 1 base, leaving 1 base of the junction unmatched. The CDR3 sequence is 14 residues long. DNA for the CDR3: TGTGCCAGCAGCGTATTAGCGGGGACAGATACGCAGTATTTT. Amino acids: CASSVLAGTDTQYF.

J is TRBJ2-5 and V is TRBV27; 9 bases fit TRBD1. The CDR3 extends over 13 amino acids. V lost 11 bases to trimming and J lost 4 bases; unmatched junction nucleotides: 8. Germline values: CDR1 MNHEY, CDR2 SMNVEV (reference sequence). The CDR3 sequence: CAVGTGGTETQYF. The CDR3 DNA sequence: TGTGCCGTCGGAACAGGGGGCACAGAGACCCAGTACTTC.

The chain combines TRBV18 with TRBJ2-5; perhaps TRBD2 as D (6 bases). The DNA end favors TRBJ2-7, so the J call may be wrong. The germline CDR1 and CDR2 sequences are KGHSH and LQKENI. The CDR3 has 13 residues. The CDR3 here is CASSPVEGGEQYF. The CDR3 nucleotides are TGTGCCAGCTCACCGGTAGAGGGAGGCGAGCAGTACTTC.

This clone was recorded only once. J is TRBJ1-4 and V is TRBV9; 9 bases line up with TRBD1. This CDR3 region has 17 residues. V lost 0 bases, J lost 4 bases, and 7 bases stayed unmatched. Germline loops: CDR1 SGDLS, CDR2 YYNGEE. The CDR3 nucleotides are TGTGCCAGCAGCGTAGGGGCGGGACAGGGATTTAATGAAAAACTGTTTTTT. Translation: CASSVGAGQGFNEKLFF.

This clone was detected only a few times. The chain has TRBV6-6 and TRBJ2-5, with D perhaps TRBD1 (5 bases). With 4 bases removed from V and 2 bases from J, the gap between germline ends came to 8 bases. The germline gives CDR1 MNHNY, CDR2 SVGAGI (reference sequence). This CDR3 has 13 amino acids. The CDR3 DNA is TGTGCCAGCAGTTTTCAGGGTCAAGAGACCCAGTACTTC. Translating gives CASSFQGQETQYF.

The CDR3 sequence is CASRYSGTGSGNTIYF. Written as DNA, the CDR3 is TGCGCCAGCAGATACTCCGGGACAGGCTCTGGAAACACCATATATTTT. The rearrangement joins TRBV5-1 to TRBJ1-3, with 8 nucleotides matching TRBD1. There are 16 residues in the CDR3. Trimming took 5 bases from V and 0 from J; bases not matched to a gene: 7. Germline V gene data show CDR1 as SGHRS and CDR2 as YFSETQ.